A selection of T cell receptor beta chains follows, all from one sample in a study of T cells in Graves' hyperthyroidism and ophthalmopathy. TCRdb passed the multiplex PCR reads through MiXCR, listing each CDR3 protein once. The sample comprises around 380,000 distinct CDR3 sequences, approximately 13% of which are singletons, and under 25% rests with the top ten. The sequenced sample was blood. These receptors came from a man younger than 45 with Graves' hyperthyroidism that later progressed to Graves' ophthalmopathy. Each CDR3 is given with its conserved first and last residue. The order of the fields is V gene, clone size, D gene, J gene, CDR3 protein, CDR3 DNA. A D gene is named only where the DNA matches it firmly. Clone size is not always given. Where it is, it says once, few, many or a class for expanded clones.

TRBV7-9	many	TRBD1	TRBJ2-5	CASSLVTGWTETQYF	TGTGCCAGCAGCTTAGTGACAGGGTGGACGGAGACCCAGTACTTC
TRBV2	many	-	TRBJ2-2	CASSGWTETSGELFF	TGTGCCAGCAGCGGCTGGACCGAGACTAGCGGGGAGCTGTTTTTT
TRBV9	many	-	TRBJ2-2	CASSRQASGELFF	TGTGCCAGCAGCAGACAGGCTTCCGGGGAGCTGTTTTTT
TRBV12-3/TRBV12-4	-	-	TRBJ1-1	CASSIDEGTEAFF	TGTGCCAGCAGTATAGATGAGGGCACTGAAGCTTTCTTT
TRBV3-1	few	-	TRBJ2-6	CASSQGSVPSGANVLTF	TGTGCCAGCAGCCAAGGGTCGGTGCCCTCTGGGGCCAACGTCCTGACTTTC
TRBV11-2	many	-	TRBJ2-1	CASSPSRGGSYNEQFF	TGTGCCAGCAGCCCCAGCAGGGGGGGCTCCTACAATGAGCAGTTCTTC
TRBV12-3/TRBV12-4	many	TRBD2	TRBJ2-5	CASRWGLAGVGQETQYF	TGTGCCAGCAGATGGGGACTAGCGGGAGTTGGCCAAGAGACCCAGTACTTC
TRBV18	-	TRBD2	TRBJ2-7	CASSLTSGGTNYEQYF	TGTGCCAGCTCACTCACTAGCGGGGGGACTAACTACGAGCAGTACTTC
TRBV27	many	-	TRBJ1-2	CASSLTAGRMGYTF	TGTGCCAGCAGTTTAACGGCGGGTCGGATGGGCTACACCTTC
TRBV11-1	many	TRBD2	TRBJ2-1	CASSLGRSGGLYNEQFF	TGTGCCAGCAGCTTAGGCCGTAGCGGGGGCCTCTACAATGAGCAGTTCTTC
TRBV28	few	TRBD1	TRBJ2-7	CASRSRDRDSYEQYF	TGTGCCAGCAGATCCCGGGACAGGGACTCCTACGAGCAGTACTTC
TRBV5-1	few	TRBD2	TRBJ2-3	CATKGGLAGDTQYF	TGCGCCACCAAAGGGGGACTAGCGGGGGATACGCAGTATTTT
TRBV12-3/TRBV12-4	-	TRBD1	TRBJ2-2	CASSLGDSNTGELFF	TGTGCCAGCAGTTTAGGGGACAGCAACACCGGGGAGCTGTTTTTT
TRBV20-1	few	-	TRBJ2-3	CSARDRQSSTDTQYF	TGCAGTGCTAGAGACCGACAGTCTAGCACAGATACGCAGTATTTT
TRBV9	-	-	TRBJ2-3	CASSSRTSTDTQYF	TGTGCCAGCAGCTCCCGGACTAGCACAGATACGCAGTATTTT
TRBV29-1	few	-	TRBJ1-3	CSVAFAVSGNTIYF	TGCAGCGTTGCTTTTGCAGTCTCTGGAAACACCATATATTTT
TRBV28	many	-	TRBJ1-5	CASSLSAGLRGGPQHF	TGTGCCAGCAGTTTATCGGCAGGGCTTAGGGGAGGGCCCCAGCATTTT
TRBV11-2	many	-	TRBJ2-3	CASSPRDSYTDTQYF	TGTGCCAGCAGCCCCCGGGACTCCTACACAGATACGCAGTATTTT
TRBV6-9	many	-	TRBJ1-5	CASSYYDRNLQPQHF	TGTGCCAGCAGTTACTACGACAGGAATCTTCAGCCCCAGCATTTT
TRBV6-4	-	-	TRBJ2-5	CASSEALKVQYF	TGTGCCAGCAGTGAAGCGCTAAAAGTCCAGTACTTC
TRBV6-1	-	TRBD1	TRBJ1-2	CASNSQGDNYGYTF	TGTGCCAGCAACTCCCAGGGGGACAACTATGGCTACACCTTC
TRBV11-3	many	TRBD1	TRBJ2-1	CASSSLYTGANEQFF	TGTGCCAGCAGCTCCTTATATACAGGGGCCAATGAGCAGTTCTTC
TRBV3-1	-	-	TRBJ2-3	CTSSVRETRTDTQYF	TGTACCAGCAGCGTACGGGAGACGAGGACGGATACGCAGTATTTT
TRBV7-9	once	-	TRBJ2-2	CASSFGGPYTGELFF	TGTGCCAGCAGCTTTGGGGGCCCCTACACCGGGGAGCTGTTTTTT
TRBV12-5	-	TRBD2	TRBJ2-1	CASGWRGANEQFF	TGTGCTAGTGGTTGGCGGGGGGCGAATGAGCAGTTCTTC
TRBV3-1	many	TRBD2	TRBJ2-7	CASSHRTSLIYEQYF	TGTGCCAGCAGCCACCGGACTAGTCTAATCTACGAGCAGTACTTC
TRBV18	few	-	TRBJ1-5	CASSPPIRWKGINQPQHF	TGTGCCAGCTCACCACCGATAAGGTGGAAGGGTATCAATCAGCCCCAGCATTTT
TRBV7-9	many	-	TRBJ2-3	CASSLGWGSTDTQYF	TGTGCCAGCAGCTTAGGGTGGGGGAGCACAGATACGCAGTATTTT
TRBV19	many	-	TRBJ1-1	CASSILGTNTEAFF	TGTGCCAGTAGTATCTTAGGGACGAACACTGAAGCTTTCTTT
TRBV5-5	-	TRBD1	TRBJ2-7	CASSNLGTGLTYEQYF	TGTGCCAGCAGCAATTTGGGGACAGGCCTTACCTACGAGCAGTACTTC